The source of this TCR beta chain is a study of T cell repertoires in cytomegalovirus infection. Across the whole study: Matching HLA type, along with CMV infection, was indicated by public TCR beta signatures. Points from the study as a whole: Individuals carrying CMV plus the relevant HLA were identified by cumulative frequency of public TCR beta families. In two of eight donors, the top clonotype was HLA-C-restricted CMV-specific.

On this clonotype: What it binds is unknown.

TCRdb re-called the reads with MiXCR, one entry per CDR3 protein. The sample shows around 440,000 distinct CDR3 sequences, approximately 10% of them seen only once. This receptor was taken from a human donor in good health (CMV status not recorded). Some clones in this sample may be carry-over from other donors' samples. The sequenced material came from PBMCs.

CDR3 protein: CASSLLRQDTGELFF. The CDR3 DNA reads TGCGCCAGCAGCTTGCTTAGACAGGACACCGGGGAGCTGTTTTTT. The J gene is TRBJ2-2, the V gene TRBV5-1; weak D call: TRBD1 (6 bases). CDR1 is SGHRS and CDR2 is YFSETQ in the germline V gene. Trimming pared 1 base from V and 3 bases from J, leaving 10 bases between. CDR3 length: 15 amino acids.